The clone carrying this T cell receptor beta chain was detected a few times. Its antigen is undetermined. Template switching by 5'RACE produced TCR cDNA, adding a universal primer site and UMIs. MiXCR was run by TCRdb on the 5' RACE reads, yielding one entry per CDR3 protein. Of 500,000 to 700,000 distinct CDR3 sequences listed, under 25% are singletons. The data derive from a study of T cells after yellow fever vaccination. The CDR3 is 12 amino acids. The V and J ends lost 6 bases and 1 base, in that order; junction bases with no gene match: 2. Germline V gives CDR1 DFQATT, CDR2 SNEGSKA (reference sequence). Study results and limitations: Clonotype sharing between CD4 and CD8 compartments was small. The booster response re-showed most primary clones: around 96% CD4, over 80% CD8.

This sequence was found in a man under 40 who received the YFV17D yellow fever vaccine. The source material was PBMCs, sampled 15 days after the yellow fever booster vaccination. The chain uses TRBV20-1 and TRBJ2-7, with TRBD2 identical over 8 bases. This CDR3 reads CSAKRGSYEQYF. In DNA, the CDR3 is TGCAGTGCAAAGCGGGGGTCCTACGAGCAGTACTTC.